The table lists the clone carrying this TCR beta chain with many counts. This entry belongs to a study of read filtering for tumor transcriptome and immune sequencing. This CDR3 region has 15 residues. The germline V gene encodes CDR1 SGHTA and CDR2 FQGTGA. V lost 0 bases and J lost 4, with 10 bases in between. Molecular barcoded adaptors covering alpha/delta and beta/gamma chains were used on roughly 400 ng RNA. MiXCR, run by TCRdb on the reads, gives a single entry per CDR3 protein. Of nearly 60,000 distinct CDR3 sequences in the sample, 9% to 15% are singletons; the top ten hold more than 15%. The gene calls are TRBV7-3 and TRBJ2-1; possibly TRBD1 for D (5 bases). The origin of this receptor is a donor aged 40 or older with multiple myeloma. Sequenced material: a population of CD138-negative cells sorted from bone marrow. Here the CDR3 DNA reads TGTGCCAGCAGCTTAACAGGGGAAAGTTACAATGAGCAGTTCTTC. Translated, it gives CASSLTGESYNEQFF.